Here is one TCR beta chain with its context. Its antigen is currently unknown. This table comes from immunoSEQ multiplex PCR, and its TCRdb copy is limited to in-frame clones, with some not included. The data show tens of thousands of clones, less than 85% seen once. Trimming removed 4 bases at V and 4 bases at J, with 7 bases between. Germline assignment: CDR1 KGHSH and CDR2 LQKENI. CDR3 length: 13 residues. The source of the sample is a study of Ad26.COV2.S vaccination and SARS-CoV-2 variants. General study findings and limits: Spike-specific responses of CD8+ and CD4+ T cells were reported to display substantial breadth after vaccination. Measures of TCR breadth and depth may have fallen short of total T cell responses. Researchers reported similar non-spike TCR breadth in vaccine and placebo recipients.

The chain links TRBV18 to TRBJ2-2; D is unclear. The specimen was peripheral blood, collected after recovery from COVID-19. This TCR was sampled from a human donor who had recovered from COVID-19. The CDR3 here is CASSQTATGELFF. In nucleotides, the CDR3 is TGTGCCAGCTCACAGACGGCCACCGGGGAGCTGTTTTTT. The full variable domain, completed using reference TRBV18 and TRBJ2-2, is NAGVMQNPRHLVRRRGQEARLRCSPMKGHSHVYWYRQLPEEGLKFMVYLQKENIIDESGMPKERFSAEFPKEGPSILRIQQVVRGDSAAYFCASSQTATGELFFGEGSRLTVL.